This is a list of T cell receptor beta chains from one sample in a study of cytomegalovirus exposure and HLA in healthy donors. Repertoires were generated with immunoSEQ multiplex PCR, while TCRdb's copy carries only in-frame clones and drops some. The table includes fewer than 140,000 clones, roughly 80% detected once. Sequenced sample: PBMCs. The receptors were sampled from a man in his fifties or sixties in good health and CMV-seronegative. The CDR3 runs from the conserved cysteine through the conserved F or W. Each record gives: CDR3 protein, CDR3 DNA, clone size, J gene, D gene, V gene. The D gene is left open where the match is weak. Clone sizes are given selectively: once, few, many, or a class where the clone is expanded.

CASSSPQGRDQPQHF	TGTGCCAGCAGTTCCCCACAGGGGAGAGATCAGCCCCAGCATTTT	NA	TRBJ1-5	TRBD1	TRBV6-6
CASSSEQQETQYF	TGTGCCAGCAGTTCAGAACAGCAAGAGACCCAGTACTTC	NA	TRBJ2-5	NA	TRBV2
CASSPGTTTDTQYF	TGTGCCAGCAGCCCCGGGACTACCACAGATACGCAGTATTTT	NA	TRBJ2-3	TRBD2	TRBV7-3
CASSPRTGNINEKLFF	TGTGCCAGTAGTCCTCGGACAGGGAATATCAATGAAAAACTGTTTTTT	NA	TRBJ1-4	TRBD1	TRBV19
CASSSGGTSGGQETQYF	TGCGCCAGCAGCTCCGGCGGGACTAGCGGGGGCCAAGAGACCCAGTACTTC	NA	TRBJ2-5	TRBD2	TRBV5-1
CASSPRPGTGSGELFF	TGCGCCAGCAGCCCAAGACCGGGTACAGGGTCCGGGGAGCTGTTTTTT	NA	TRBJ2-2	NA	TRBV4-3
CASSLQGASYEQYF	TGTGCCAGCAGTTTACAGGGGGCCTCCTACGAGCAGTACTTC	NA	TRBJ2-7	TRBD1	TRBV27
CASSSRTLGNEQFF	TGCGCCAGCAGCTCCCGGACATTAGGGAATGAGCAGTTCTTC	once	TRBJ2-1	NA	TRBV5-1
CASTPTGYYEQYF	TGTGCCAGTACCCCGACAGGATACTACGAGCAGTACTTC	NA	TRBJ2-7	NA	TRBV19
CASSLGAVGPNYGYTF	TGCGCCAGCAGCTTGGGTGCTGTGGGGCCGAACTATGGCTACACCTTC	NA	TRBJ1-2	NA	TRBV5-1
CASSYPEENTEAFF	TGTGCCAGCAGTTACCCGGAGGAGAACACTGAAGCTTTCTTT	NA	TRBJ1-1	NA	TRBV6-6
CASSQVAGSDVANVLTF	TGTGCCAGCAGCCAAGTAGCTGGGTCTGATGTGGCCAACGTCCTGACTTTC	few	TRBJ2-6	NA	TRBV4-2
CASRTSGITDTQYF	TGCGCCAGCAGAACTAGCGGGATCACAGATACGCAGTATTTT	NA	TRBJ2-3	TRBD2	TRBV5-1
CASSVSTGTSSQETQYF	TGTGCCAGCAGCGTTTCTACCGGGACTAGTTCCCAAGAGACCCAGTACTTC	NA	TRBJ2-5	TRBD2	TRBV9
CASSARWGGAETQYF	TGTGCCAGCAGTGCCAGATGGGGGGGCGCGGAGACCCAGTACTTC	NA	TRBJ2-5	NA	TRBV6-5